One sample yielded the 32 T cell receptor beta chains listed below, sequenced in a study of blood T cell repertoires in COVID-19. Generated by immunoSEQ multiplex PCR, the TCRdb table keeps only in-frame clones and is missing some. The table shows 170,000 or so clones, with approximately 90% occurring only once. The sequencing sample was made of peripheral blood. These receptors all come from a young woman who had recovered from COVID-19.

The rearrangement joins TRBV11-3 to TRBJ2-2; TRBD2 agrees at 13 bases. From germline, CDR1 is SGHNT and CDR2 YENEEA. J lost 5 bases, V lost 3 bases, and 3 bases had no gene match. The CDR3 runs to 16 residues. CDR3 sequence: CASSFRLAGGTGELFF. DNA for the CDR3: TGTGCCAGCAGCTTTCGACTAGCGGGGGGTACCGGGGAGCTGTTTTTT.

The gene calls are TRBV13 and TRBJ2-7, with 7 bases aligning to TRBD1. With V trimmed by 3 bases and J by 5 bases, 4 bases remained unmatched. Germline CDR1 reads PRHDT; CDR2 reads FYEKMQ (reference sequence). This CDR3 has 13 residues. The CDR3 coding sequence is TGTGCCAGCAGCTTTGAGGGGGCGGACGAGCAGTACGTC. Its protein product is CASSFEGADEQYV.

J is TRBJ2-5 and V is TRBV11-3; 8 bases are shared with TRBD1. The CDR3 runs to 14 residues. The V and J ends lost 5 bases and 5 bases, in that order; junction bases with no gene match: 7. Germline CDR1 is SGHNT and CDR2 is YENEEA. CDR3 in DNA: TGTGCCAGCAGCCGTGGACAGGGATGGGAGACCCAGTACTTC. Amino acid sequence: CASSRGQGWETQYF.

The chain employs TRBV7-2 and TRBJ2-2, with 12 nucleotides matching TRBD2. CDR3 length: 15 amino acids. The J segment lost 7 bases and the V segment lost 3 bases, leaving 3 bases of the junction unmatched. Germline assignment: CDR1 SGHTA and CDR2 FQGNSA. Written as DNA, the CDR3 is TGTGCCAGCAGCTTGCTAGCGGGAGGGGGCGGGGAGCTGTTTTTT. This encodes CASSLLAGGGGELFF. The variable domain in full, with the rest retrieved from reference TRBV7-2 and TRBJ2-2, is GAGVSQSPSNKVTEKGKDVELRCDPISGHTALYWYRQSLGQGLEFLIYFQGNSAPDKSGLPSDRFSAERTGGSVSTLTIQRTQQEDSAVYLCASSLLAGGGGELFFGEGSRLTVL.

This clone was detected once. The rearrangement joins TRBV6-5 to TRBJ1-5, with a tentative D call TRBD1 (6 bases). Trimming left V 1 base short and J 8 bases short, with 9 bases between. Germline V gene sequence: CDR1 MNHEY, CDR2 SVGAGI. This CDR3 is built from 13 residues. CDR3 nucleotide sequence: TGTGCCAGCAGTTACTGGGAGGGGGAGCCCCAGCATTTT. Translation gives CASSYWEGEPQHF.

In nucleotides, the CDR3 is TGCAGTGCTAGTATTGGGACAGTGCAGCAGCCCCAGCATTTT. Its protein product is CSASIGTVQQPQHF. This rearrangement joins TRBV20-1 to TRBJ1-5; 7 nucleotides align to TRBD1. CDR1 and CDR2 (germline): DFQATT, SNEGSKA (reference sequence). The CDR3 loop spans 14 amino acids. V shed 3 bases, J shed 7 bases, and the junction held 9 bases outside the gene matches.

The V gene is TRBV25-1, the J gene TRBJ2-5; D is unresolved. Trimming shortened V by 6 bases and J by 5 bases, and 7 bases separated the two germline ends. Germline V gene sequence: CDR1 MGHDK, CDR2 SYGVNS. This CDR3 has 11 amino acids. CDR3 coding DNA: TGTGCCAGCAGGGTTAGCGAGACCCAGTACTTC. Its protein is CASRVSETQYF.

The chain carries TRBV3-1 (or the pseudogene TRBV3-2) and TRBJ2-1; D might be TRBD2 (5 bases). Trimming stripped 1 base from V and 6 bases from J, with 10 bases between. The CDR3 sequence is 14 residues long. Germline CDR1 and CDR2: LGHDT and YNNKEL (reference sequence). The DNA for the CDR3 is TGTGCCAGCAGCCAAGGCCCGACTACCAATGAGCAGTTCTTC. The encoded protein is CASSQGPTTNEQFF.

This clone is a singleton in its sample. V usage is TRBV2 and J usage is TRBJ2-5; perhaps TRBD2 as D (6 bases). Trimming stripped 6 bases from V and 2 bases from J, with 16 bases between. The CDR3 spans 15 residues. Germline V gene lookup returns CDR1 SNHLY and CDR2 FYNNEI. DNA of the CDR3: TGTGCCAGCAGGGATGGGACTGGGCCACAAGAGACCCAGTACTTC. It yields the protein CASRDGTGPQETQYF.

This clone was found a few times. The genes are TRBV15 and TRBJ2-5; no definite D call. This CDR3 region has 12 residues. Trimming removed 3 bases from V and 3 bases from J, with 5 bases in between. Germline V CDR1 and CDR2: LNHNV, YYDKDF (reference sequence). CDR3 DNA: TGTGCCACCAGCAGCTCTAAAGAGACCCAGTACTTC. This translates into CATSSSKETQYF. The full variable domain, its missing parts supplied by reference TRBV15 and TRBJ2-5, is DAMVIQNPRYQVTQFGKPVTLSCSQTLNHNVMYWYQQKSSQAPKLLFHYYDKDFNNEADTPDNFQSRRPNTSFCFLDIRSPGLGDTAMYLCATSSSKETQYFGPGTRLLVL.

CDR3: CASSRRQGVTEAFF. DNA of the CDR3: TGTGCCAGCAGCCGTCGGCAGGGGGTTACTGAAGCTTTCTTT. The V call is TRBV5-6, the J call TRBJ1-1; 7 nucleotides line up with TRBD1. The V segment lost 4 bases and the J segment 5 bases; nucleotides outside the gene matches: 8. CDR1 and CDR2 from the germline V gene are SGHDT and YYEEEE. The CDR3 has 14 amino acids.

The chain carries TRBV7-2 and TRBJ1-1, with D perhaps TRBD1 (5 bases). Germline V CDR1 and CDR2: SGHTA, FQGNSA. V lost 5 bases and J 7 bases, leaving 17 bases between the germline ends. The CDR3 totals 14 residues. CDR3 sequence: CASSPLNQGIEAFF. CDR3 bases: TGTGCCAGCAGCCCCCTCAACCAGGGAATTGAAGCTTTCTTT.

The chain has TRBV18 and TRBJ2-1; 8 bases are shared with TRBD2. After removal of 3 bases from V and 5 bases from J, the junction contained 6 bases not matched to a gene. The V gene's germline CDR1 is KGHSH and CDR2 LQKENI. The CDR3 is 15 amino acids. The CDR3 nucleotides are TGTGCCAGCTCACCCTTTGGACTAGCCAACAATGAGCAGTTCTTC. Translation gives CASSPFGLANNEQFF.

This clone was detected only once. This chain connects TRBV5-1 to TRBJ2-7, with TRBD2 identical over 7 bases. The CDR3 is 16 amino acids. V shed 4 bases and J 0 bases; nucleotides not matched to a gene: 10. CDR1 SGHRS and CDR2 YFSETQ come from the germline V gene. CDR3 sequence: CASSPAGRGFSYEQYF. Here the CDR3 DNA reads TGCGCCAGCAGCCCCGCGGGGCGGGGGTTCTCCTACGAGCAGTACTTC.

The chain carries TRBV5-1 and TRBJ1-2; TRBD1 aligns across 9 bases. Germline V gives CDR1 SGHRS, CDR2 YFSETQ. Trimming at V came to 3 bases and at J to 6 bases, leaving 9 bases not matched to a gene. The CDR3 covers 15 residues. The CDR3 DNA follows: TGCGCCAGCAGCTCCTCCGGGACAGGGACTGATGGCTACACCTTC. Protein product: CASSSSGTGTDGYTF.

The table lists this clone with a count of one. The chain uses TRBV5-8 and TRBJ2-7; 7 bases map to TRBD1. The CDR3 totals 16 residues. Germline CDR1 SGHTS, CDR2 YDEGEE. V trimming: 1 base; J trimming: 4 bases; junction bases outside the gene matches: 11. For the CDR3, the DNA is TGTGCCAGCAGCTTGACAGGGGCCCTGGTTTTGTACGAGCAGTACGTC. Amino acids: CASSLTGALVLYEQYV.

This chain links TRBV4-1 with TRBJ2-2; a weak D match, TRBD2 (6 bases). CDR1 is MGHRA and CDR2 is YSYEKL in the germline V gene. Trimming removed 7 bases from V and 4 bases from J, with 10 bases in between. The CDR3 runs 13 residues. CDR3 amino acids: CASNGRGTGELFF. Here the CDR3 DNA reads TGCGCCAGCAACGGGAGAGGCACCGGGGAGCTGTTTTTT.

The chain recombines TRBV18 with TRBJ1-5; 7 nucleotides agree with TRBD1. Germline V lookup: CDR1 KGHSH, CDR2 LQKENI. There are 18 residues in the CDR3. V shed 2 bases, J shed 3 bases, and the junction held 13 bases outside the gene matches. The CDR3 spells CASSPGQGGVVNNQPQHF. The CDR3 nucleotides read TGTGCCAGCTCACCAGGGCAGGGGGGCGTCGTTAACAATCAGCCCCAGCATTTT.

The J gene is TRBJ1-2, the V gene TRBV13; a possible D gene is TRBD1 (5 bases). Germline V lookup: CDR1 PRHDT, CDR2 FYEKMQ (reference sequence). This CDR3 is 14 amino acids long. Trimming took 5 bases from V and 4 from J, leaving 14 bases between them. CDR3 DNA: TGTGCCAGCAGCGGGTGGGACGGGAGCTATGGCTACACCTTC. Residues: CASSGWDGSYGYTF.

The chain recombines TRBV18 with TRBJ2-7; 8 bases map to TRBD1. The junction had 6 bases not matched to a gene; V was cut back by 0 bases and J by 5 bases. CDR3 size: 15 residues. Germline CDR1 reads KGHSH; CDR2 reads LQKENI. The CDR3 bases are TGTGCCAGCTCACCACCGGACAGGGCAGGCGACGAGCAGTACTTC. Amino acid sequence: CASSPPDRAGDEQYF.

V and J are TRBV15 and TRBJ2-2, with D perhaps TRBD1 (6 bases). V was shortened by 4 bases and J by 1 base, with 10 bases between the two germline ends. The CDR3 extends over 15 amino acids. The germline gives CDR1 LNHNV, CDR2 YYDKDF (reference sequence). As DNA, the CDR3 is TGTGCCACCAGCATCGACAGGAAGAACACCGGGGAGCTGTTTTTT. It translates to CATSIDRKNTGELFF.

V is TRBV19 and J is TRBJ1-6; no definite D call. The V and J ends lost 5 bases and 9 bases respectively, with 17 bases between them. In germline, CDR1 is LNHDA, CDR2 SQIVND (reference sequence). This CDR3 is 15 amino acids long. The chain's CDR3 is CASSLGTGGSSPLHF. The CDR3 nucleotides are TGTGCCAGTAGTCTGGGCACCGGAGGTAGTTCACCCCTCCACTTT.

V usage is TRBV10-3 and J usage is TRBJ2-2, with a tentative D call TRBD1 (6 bases). CDR1 and CDR2 from the germline V gene are ENHRY and SYGVKD. V gave up 4 bases and J gave up 0 bases, with 9 bases separating them. There are 15 residues in the CDR3. Here the CDR3 DNA reads TGTGCCATCAGTGCCGGGACAACGAACACCGGGGAGCTGTTTTTT. This codes for CAISAGTTNTGELFF.

The chain joins TRBV18 to TRBJ2-1; 10 bases line up with TRBD2. The CDR3 consists of 16 residues. V lost 1 base, J lost 6 bases, and 6 bases stayed unmatched. Germline assignment: CDR1 KGHSH and CDR2 LQKENI. The CDR3 spells CASSPRPSGSINEQFF. CDR3 nucleotide sequence: TGTGCCAGCTCACCACGGCCTAGCGGGAGTATCAATGAGCAGTTCTTC.

The chain has TRBV7-3 and TRBJ2-5, with a weak D call TRBD2 (7 bases). V lost 5 bases and J lost 4, with 17 bases in between. Germline V CDR1 and CDR2: SGHTA, FQGTGA. The CDR3 is made up of 15 amino acids. CDR3 sequence reads: CASSRGGAQGETQYF. CDR3 nucleotides: TGTGCCAGCAGCCGAGGGGGGGCGCAAGGAGAGACCCAGTACTTC.

The J gene is TRBJ1-6, the V gene TRBV9, with TRBD1 identical over 7 bases. The J segment lost 0 bases and the V segment lost 4 bases, leaving 7 bases of the junction unmatched. Germline V gives CDR1 SGDLS, CDR2 YYNGEE. This CDR3 is built from 17 residues. CDR3 residues: CASSWGQQSSYNSPLHF. As DNA, the CDR3 is TGTGCCAGCAGCTGGGGACAGCAGAGCTCCTATAATTCACCCCTCCACTTT. Supplemented by reference TRBV9 and TRBJ1-6, the full variable domain reads DSGVTQTPKHLITATGQRVTLRCSPRSGDLSVYWYQQSLDQGLQFLIQYYNGEERAKGNILERFSAQQFPDLHSELNLSSLELGDSALYFCASSWGQQSSYNSPLHFGNGTRLTVT.

The chain carries TRBV2 and TRBJ2-7, with 9 bases that match TRBD2. This CDR3 has 16 amino acids. The J segment lost 3 bases and the V segment lost 6 bases, leaving 12 bases of the junction unmatched. Germline V lookup: CDR1 SNHLY, CDR2 FYNNEI. CDR3 region: CASRAGGMNGVYEQYF. CDR3 nucleotides: TGTGCCAGCAGAGCGGGGGGAATGAACGGTGTCTACGAGCAGTACTTC.

On this clone: Different DNA sequences within this sample yield the same CDR3. This chain links TRBV6-5 with TRBJ1-1; D is undetermined. The CDR3 is made up of 15 amino acids. Trimming pared 0 bases from V and 0 bases from J, leaving 8 bases between. Germline V lookup: CDR1 MNHEY, CDR2 SVGAGI. The CDR3 DNA is TGTGCCAGCAGTTACTCGATAGGAGTGAACACTGAAGCTTTCTTT. Its protein is CASSYSIGVNTEAFF.

The rearrangement joins TRBV21-1 to TRBJ2-7; the table's D gene call, TRBD2, was not cross checked with the DNA. TRBV21-1 is reported as a pseudogene. The CDR3 consists of 13 residues. The CDR3 DNA follows: TGTGCCAGCGAAGGAACTAGTTGTGACGAGCAGTACGTC. Amino acid sequence: CASEGTSCDEQYV.

The chain links TRBV7-2 to TRBJ1-2; 7 bases match TRBD1. The V segment lost 4 bases and the J segment 2 bases; nucleotides outside the gene matches: 4. CDR1 and CDR2 (germline): SGHTA, FQGNSA. The CDR3 sequence is 14 residues long. CDR3 sequence reads: CASSSRQGNYGYTF. As DNA, the CDR3 is TGTGCCAGCAGCTCAAGACAGGGCAACTATGGCTACACCTTC. The whole variable domain, filled in from reference TRBV7-2 and TRBJ1-2, reads GAGVSQSPSNKVTEKGKDVELRCDPISGHTALYWYRQSLGQGLEFLIYFQGNSAPDKSGLPSDRFSAERTGGSVSTLTIQRTQQEDSAVYLCASSSRQGNYGYTFGSGTRLTVV.

V and J are TRBV6-5 and TRBJ1-2, with TRBD1 matching 7 bases. Germline V CDR1 and CDR2: MNHEY, SVGAGI. V lost 0 bases and J lost 8; bases outside the gene matches: 9. This CDR3 region has 15 residues. CDR3 bases: TGTGCCAGCAGTTACTCGATGACAGGGATAAGCGGCTACACCTTC. Its protein is CASSYSMTGISGYTF.

This clone has a single count. This chain uses TRBV9 with TRBJ1-5; perhaps TRBD1 as D (6 bases). Deletions cut 1 base from V and 8 bases from J, with 13 bases between. Per the germline V gene, CDR1 is SGDLS and CDR2 is YYNGEE. The CDR3 consists of 14 residues. As DNA, the CDR3 is TGTGCCAGCAGCGTATCAGGGGTGGACGAGCCCCAGCATTTT. Translation gives CASSVSGVDEPQHF.